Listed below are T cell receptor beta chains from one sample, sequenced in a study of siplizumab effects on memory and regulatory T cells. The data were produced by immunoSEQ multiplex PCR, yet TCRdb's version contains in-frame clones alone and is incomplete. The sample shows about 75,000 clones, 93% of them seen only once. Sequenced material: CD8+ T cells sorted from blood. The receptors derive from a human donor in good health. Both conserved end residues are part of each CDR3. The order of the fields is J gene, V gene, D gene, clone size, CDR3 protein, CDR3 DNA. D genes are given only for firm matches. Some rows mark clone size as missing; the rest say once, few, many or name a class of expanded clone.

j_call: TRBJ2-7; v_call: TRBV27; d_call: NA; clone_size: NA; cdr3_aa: CASSWGGRDYEQYF; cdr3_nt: TGTGCCAGCAGTTGGGGGGGGCGAGACTACGAGCAGTACTTC
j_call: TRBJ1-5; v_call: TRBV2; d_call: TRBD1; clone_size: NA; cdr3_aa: CASSDEGANQPQHF; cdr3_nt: TGTGCCAGCAGTGATGAGGGGGCGAATCAGCCCCAGCATTTT
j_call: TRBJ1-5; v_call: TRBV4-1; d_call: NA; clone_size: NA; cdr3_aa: CASSEGGAWQPQHF; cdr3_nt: TGCGCCAGCAGCGAGGGGGGGGCTTGGCAGCCCCAGCATTTT
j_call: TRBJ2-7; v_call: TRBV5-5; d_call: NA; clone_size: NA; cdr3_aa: CASSFSAVMALEQYF; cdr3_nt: TGTGCCAGCAGCTTCTCGGCCGTAATGGCCCTCGAGCAGTACTTC
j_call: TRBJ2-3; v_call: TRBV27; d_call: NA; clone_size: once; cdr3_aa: CASSLSMTDTQYF; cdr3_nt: TGTGCCAGCAGTTTATCGATGACAGATACGCAGTATTTT
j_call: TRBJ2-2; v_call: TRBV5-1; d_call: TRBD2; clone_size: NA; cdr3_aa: CASSSLAGGPNTGELFF; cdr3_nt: TGCGCCAGCAGCTCACTAGCGGGGGGGCCGAACACCGGGGAGCTGTTTTTT
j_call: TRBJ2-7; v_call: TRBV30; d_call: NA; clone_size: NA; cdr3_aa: CAWSVFHGNEQYF; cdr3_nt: TGTGCCTGGAGTGTATTTCATGGGAACGAGCAGTACTTC
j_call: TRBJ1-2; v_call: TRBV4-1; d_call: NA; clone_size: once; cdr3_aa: CASSQVAGDGYTF; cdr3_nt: TGCGCCAGCAGCCAAGTGGCAGGGGATGGCTACACCTTC
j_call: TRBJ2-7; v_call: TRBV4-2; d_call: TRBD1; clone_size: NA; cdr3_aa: CASSQGDSEQYF; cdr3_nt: TGTGCCAGCAGCCAGGGGGACAGCGAGCAGTACTTC
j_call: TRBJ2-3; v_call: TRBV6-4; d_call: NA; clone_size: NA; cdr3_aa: CASTLTGDSTDTQYF; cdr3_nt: TGTGCCAGCACCCTGACGGGGGATAGCACAGATACGCAGTATTTT
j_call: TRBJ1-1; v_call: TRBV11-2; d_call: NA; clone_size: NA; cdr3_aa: CASSPTGQFLNTEAFF; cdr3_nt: TGTGCCAGCAGCCCGACCGGACAGTTCTTGAACACTGAAGCTTTCTTT
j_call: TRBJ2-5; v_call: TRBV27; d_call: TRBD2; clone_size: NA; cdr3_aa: CASRQAGGGETQYF; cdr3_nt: TGTGCCAGCAGACAAGCGGGGGGCGGGGAGACCCAGTACTTC
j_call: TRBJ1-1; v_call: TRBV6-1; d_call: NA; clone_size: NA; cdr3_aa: CASPQGGSVNTEAFF; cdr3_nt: TGTGCCAGTCCCCAGGGCGGTTCGGTGAACACTGAAGCTTTCTTT
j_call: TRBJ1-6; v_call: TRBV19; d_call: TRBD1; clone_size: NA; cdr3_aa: CASSPGGADSPLHF; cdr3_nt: TGTGCCAGTAGTCCAGGGGGCGCGGATTCACCCCTCCACTTT
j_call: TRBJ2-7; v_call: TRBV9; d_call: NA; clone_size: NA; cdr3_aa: CASSVQGSIRNEQYF; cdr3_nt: TGTGCCAGCAGCGTACAGGGGAGTATCAGGAACGAGCAGTACTTC
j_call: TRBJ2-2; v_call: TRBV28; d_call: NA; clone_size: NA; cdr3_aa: CASSLTPANTGELFF; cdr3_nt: TGTGCCAGCAGTTTAACCCCAGCGAACACCGGGGAGCTGTTTTTT
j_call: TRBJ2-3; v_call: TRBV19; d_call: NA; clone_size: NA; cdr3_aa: CASSKLSTDTQYF; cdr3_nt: TGTGCCAGTAGTAAGCTGAGCACAGATACGCAGTATTTT
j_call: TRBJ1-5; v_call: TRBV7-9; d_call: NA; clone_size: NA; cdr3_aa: CASSSTGGEDQPQHF; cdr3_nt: TGTGCCAGCAGCTCGACAGGAGGGGAGGATCAGCCCCAGCATTTT
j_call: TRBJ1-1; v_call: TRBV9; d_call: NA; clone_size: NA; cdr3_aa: CASSGHSGVDEAFF; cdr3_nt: TGTGCCAGCAGTGGGCATTCGGGTGTTGATGAAGCTTTCTTT
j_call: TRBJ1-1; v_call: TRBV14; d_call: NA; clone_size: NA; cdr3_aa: CASSPLTGSFSLNTEAFF; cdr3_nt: TGTGCCAGCAGCCCCCTGACAGGCTCCTTTTCCTTGAACACTGAAGCTTTCTTT
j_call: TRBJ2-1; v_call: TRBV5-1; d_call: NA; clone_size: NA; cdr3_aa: CASSLGLGGGYNEQFF; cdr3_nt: TGCGCCAGCAGCTTGGGCCTGGGTGGTGGGTACAATGAGCAGTTCTTC
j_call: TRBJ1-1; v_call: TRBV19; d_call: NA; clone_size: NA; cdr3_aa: CASSISGSHLNTEAFF; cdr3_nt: TGTGCCAGTAGCATCTCTGGATCGCACTTGAACACTGAAGCTTTCTTT
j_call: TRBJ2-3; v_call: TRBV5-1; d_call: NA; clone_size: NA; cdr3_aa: CASSFVWEETGTQYF; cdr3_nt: TGCGCCAGCAGCTTCGTTTGGGAGGAAACTGGTACGCAGTATTTT
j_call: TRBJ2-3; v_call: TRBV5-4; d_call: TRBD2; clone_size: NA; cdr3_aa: CASSLVSSGGLSDTQYF; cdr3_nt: TGTGCCAGCAGCTTGGTATCTAGCGGGGGACTTTCAGATACGCAGTATTTT
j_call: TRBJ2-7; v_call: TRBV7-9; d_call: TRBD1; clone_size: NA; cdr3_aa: CASSPEGQGYEQYF; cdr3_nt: TGTGCCAGCAGCCCTGAGGGACAGGGCTACGAGCAGTACTTC
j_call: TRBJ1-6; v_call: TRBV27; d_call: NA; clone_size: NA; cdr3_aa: CASSWQPQSPLHF; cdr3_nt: TGTGCCAGCAGTTGGCAGCCACAGTCACCCCTCCACTTT
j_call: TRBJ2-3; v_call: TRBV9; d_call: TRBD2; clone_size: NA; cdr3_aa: CASSVASGGAVDTQYF; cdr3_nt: TGTGCCAGCAGCGTAGCGAGCGGGGGGGCAGTAGATACGCAGTATTTT
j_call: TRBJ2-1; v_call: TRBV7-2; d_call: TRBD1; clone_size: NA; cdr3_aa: CASSPRDRTYNEQFF; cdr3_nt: TGTGCCAGCAGCCCCCGGGACAGGACCTACAATGAGCAGTTCTTC
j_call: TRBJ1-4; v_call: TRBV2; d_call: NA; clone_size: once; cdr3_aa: CASSELAGGEEKLFF; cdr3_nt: TGTGCCAGCAGTGAATTGGCGGGGGGGGAGGAAAAACTGTTTTTT
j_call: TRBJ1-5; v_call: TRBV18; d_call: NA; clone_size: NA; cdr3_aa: CASSSTDSNQPQHF; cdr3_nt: TGTGCCAGCTCATCGACAGATAGCAATCAGCCCCAGCATTTT
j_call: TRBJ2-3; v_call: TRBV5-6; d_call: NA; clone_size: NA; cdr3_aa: CASSLLSGGLTDTQYF; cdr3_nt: TGTGCCAGCAGCTTGTTGAGTGGGGGGCTAACAGATACGCAGTATTTT
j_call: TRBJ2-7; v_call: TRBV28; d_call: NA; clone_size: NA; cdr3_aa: CASSFGGEQYF; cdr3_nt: TGTGCCAGCAGTTTCGGGGGCGAGCAGTACTTC
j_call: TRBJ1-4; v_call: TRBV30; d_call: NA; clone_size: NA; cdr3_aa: CAHPTNEKLFF; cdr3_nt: TGTGCCCACCCAACTAATGAAAAACTGTTTTTT
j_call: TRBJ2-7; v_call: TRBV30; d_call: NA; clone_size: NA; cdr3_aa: CAWSGGVSYEQYF; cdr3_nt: TGTGCCTGGAGTGGAGGTGTCTCCTACGAGCAGTACTTC
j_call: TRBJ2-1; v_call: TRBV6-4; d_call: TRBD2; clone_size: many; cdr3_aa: CASSETSGASEQFF; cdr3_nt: TGTGCCAGCAGTGAGACTAGCGGGGCCTCTGAGCAGTTCTTC
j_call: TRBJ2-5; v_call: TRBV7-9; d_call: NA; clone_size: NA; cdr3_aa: CASSLSEDYQETQYF; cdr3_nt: TGTGCCAGCAGCTTATCCGAGGACTACCAAGAGACCCAGTACTTC
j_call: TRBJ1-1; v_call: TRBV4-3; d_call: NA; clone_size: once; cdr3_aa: CASSLLPSMNIEAFF; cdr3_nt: TGCGCCAGCAGCCTTCTTCCGTCAATGAACATTGAAGCTTTCTTT
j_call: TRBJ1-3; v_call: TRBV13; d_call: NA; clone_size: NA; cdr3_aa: CASSPARDRYSGNTIYF; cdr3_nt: TGTGCCAGCAGCCCGGCGCGGGACCGCTACTCTGGAAACACCATATATTTT
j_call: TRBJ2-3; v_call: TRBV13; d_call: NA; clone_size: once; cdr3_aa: CASSLSADTQYF; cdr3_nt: TGTGCCAGCAGCTTATCCGCAGATACGCAGTATTTT
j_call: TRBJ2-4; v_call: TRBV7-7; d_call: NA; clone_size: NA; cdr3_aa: CARVKGGGKNIQYF; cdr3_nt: TGTGCCAGAGTTAAGGGGGGTGGCAAAAACATTCAGTACTTC
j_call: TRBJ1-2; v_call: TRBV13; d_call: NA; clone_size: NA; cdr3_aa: CASSSLREGYTF; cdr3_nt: TGTGCCAGCAGCTCTCTCAGGGAAGGCTACACCTTC
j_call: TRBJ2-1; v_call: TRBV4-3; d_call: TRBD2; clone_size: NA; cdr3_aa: CASSQDAAGGWDEQFF; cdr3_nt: TGCGCCAGCAGCCAAGATGCAGCGGGGGGGTGGGATGAGCAGTTCTTC
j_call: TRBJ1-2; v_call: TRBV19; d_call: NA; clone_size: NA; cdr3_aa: CASSIVFPAGRDGYTF; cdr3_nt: TGTGCCAGTAGTATAGTGTTCCCCGCAGGGAGGGATGGCTACACCTTC
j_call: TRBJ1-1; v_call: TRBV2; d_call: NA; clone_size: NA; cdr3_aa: CASSERTAMNTEAFF; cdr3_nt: TGTGCCAGCAGTGAAAGGACAGCCATGAACACTGAAGCTTTCTTT
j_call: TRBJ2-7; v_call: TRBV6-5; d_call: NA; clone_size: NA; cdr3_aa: CASTHQGGGYEQYF; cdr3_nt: TGTGCCAGCACCCATCAGGGGGGCGGCTACGAGCAGTACTTC
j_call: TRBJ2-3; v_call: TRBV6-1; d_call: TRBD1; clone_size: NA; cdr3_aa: CAGETGQGTDTQYF; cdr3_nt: TGTGCCGGGGAGACTGGACAGGGCACAGATACGCAGTATTTT
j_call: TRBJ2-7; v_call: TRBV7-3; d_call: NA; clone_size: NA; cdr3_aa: CASSSLGGGGYEQYF; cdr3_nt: TGTGCCAGCAGCTCCCTGGGGGGAGGGGGCTACGAGCAGTACTTC
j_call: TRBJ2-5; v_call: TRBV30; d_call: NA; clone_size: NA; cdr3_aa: CAWSVLGTPRETQYF; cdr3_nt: TGTGCCTGGAGTGTACTTGGGACACCTCGGGAGACCCAGTACTTC
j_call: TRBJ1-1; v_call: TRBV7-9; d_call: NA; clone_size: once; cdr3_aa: CANSQGLEAFF; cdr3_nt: TGTGCCAACTCCCAGGGTTTGGAAGCTTTCTTT
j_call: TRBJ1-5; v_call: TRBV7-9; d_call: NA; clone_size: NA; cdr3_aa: CASSFGDSNQPQHF; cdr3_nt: TGTGCCAGCAGCTTTGGGGATAGCAATCAGCCCCAGCATTTT
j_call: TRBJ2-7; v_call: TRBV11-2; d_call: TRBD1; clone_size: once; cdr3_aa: CASSLAPSGQGPFHYEQYF; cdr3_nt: TGTGCCAGCAGCTTAGCACCCTCGGGACAGGGGCCCTTCCACTACGAGCAGTACTTC
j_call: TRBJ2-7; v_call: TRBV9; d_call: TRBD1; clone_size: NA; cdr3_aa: CASSVGDRGFAQYF; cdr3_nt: TGTGCCAGCAGCGTAGGGGACAGGGGGTTTGCGCAGTACTTC
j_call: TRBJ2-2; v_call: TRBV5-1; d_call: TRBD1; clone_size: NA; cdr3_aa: CASSFTGGDGELFF; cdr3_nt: TGCGCCAGCAGCTTTACAGGGGGCGACGGGGAGCTGTTTTTT
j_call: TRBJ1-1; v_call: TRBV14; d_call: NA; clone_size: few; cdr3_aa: CASSQGGRDTEAFF; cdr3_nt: TGTGCCAGCAGCCAAGGGGGCAGGGACACTGAAGCTTTCTTT
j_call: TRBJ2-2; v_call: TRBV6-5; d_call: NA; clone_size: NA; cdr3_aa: CASSGWQGGTGELFF; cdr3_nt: TGTGCCAGCTCTGGGTGGCAGGGAGGCACCGGGGAGCTGTTTTTT
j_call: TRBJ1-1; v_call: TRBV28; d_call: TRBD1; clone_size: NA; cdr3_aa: CASSSGTENTEAFF; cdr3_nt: TGTGCCAGCAGTTCCGGGACAGAGAACACTGAAGCTTTCTTT
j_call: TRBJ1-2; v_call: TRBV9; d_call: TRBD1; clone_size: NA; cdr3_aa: CASSVARQGGPNNYGYTF; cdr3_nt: TGTGCCAGCAGCGTAGCCCGGCAGGGGGGCCCTAATAACTATGGCTACACCTTC
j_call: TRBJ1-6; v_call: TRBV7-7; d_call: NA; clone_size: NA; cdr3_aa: CASSPGTHSPLHF; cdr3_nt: TGTGCCAGCAGCCCCGGGACACATTCACCCCTCCACTTT
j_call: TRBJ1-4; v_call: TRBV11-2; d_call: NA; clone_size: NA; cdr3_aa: CASSLRFATNEKLFF; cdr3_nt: TGTGCCAGCAGCTTGCGATTTGCAACTAATGAAAAACTGTTTTTT
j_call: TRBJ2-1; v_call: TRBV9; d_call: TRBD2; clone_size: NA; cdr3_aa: CASSSRPSGGADNEQFF; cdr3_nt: TGTGCCAGCAGCTCCCGCCCTAGCGGGGGGGCCGACAATGAGCAGTTCTTC